The present T cell receptor beta chain was sequenced within a study of T cells in narcolepsy listed by TCRdb under 2018. Study-wide context: Healthy control donors were enrolled in the study alongside patients who had narcolepsy type 1 or type 2 (NT1, NT2). Autoreactive T cells targeting hypocretin neuron self-antigens (hypocretin, TRIB2) were sought in narcolepsy patients, and TCR Vbeta sequencing was used to track clonotypes in blood and CSF. Paper-wide results and their limitations: Numbers of sequenced blood memory CD4+ clonotypes were comparable, averaging around 40,000 in patients and some 33,000 in controls. Some blood memory CD4+ repertoires from patients and controls contained no sequences matching autoreactive T cell clones. Plots comparing CSF and blood CD4+ T cell clonotypes from the same patient highlighted HCRT-specific and TRIB2-specific autoreactive clonotypes. According to the report, autoreactive clonotypes were detected serially in the blood of the same patients and of different patients, but not in healthy controls.

The library relied on the immunoSEQ multiplex PCR assay. The table comes from immuneACCESS by way of TCRdb, which keeps in-frame sequences with V and J called. Part of the clones is missing from these tables; in studies checked, under half for an unresolved V gene and the rest for unknown reasons. Present in this sample are about 30,000 clones, roughly 77% of which were seen just once. Together, the top ten hold approximately 1% of the sample. Notes on this clone: This clone's antigen is unknown. No base qualities exist here, and no much larger clone lies one base off it.

Memory CD4+ T cells were sorted ex vivo from peripheral blood of narcolepsy patients and healthy controls for TCR Vbeta sequencing. Here V drops 5 bases and J drops 0 bases, and the junction holds 2 bases not matched to any gene. The germline V gene sets CDR1 to SGHAT and CDR2 to FQNNGV. CDR3 length: 16 amino acids, cysteine to phenylalanine. Left in the record is the CDR3 DNA by itself, 48 bases read in frame from the first base. The material sequenced was CD45RA- memory CD4+ T cells from PBMCs. The cell subset or site label on this specimen signifies: memory T cells sorted ex vivo from peripheral blood. The TCR was taken from a human donor with narcolepsy. This chain is built from TRBV11-2 and TRBJ1-4; 11 junctional bases match TRBD1. The DNA sequence is as follows: TGTGCCAGCAGCCTGGGACAGGGGGCAACTAATGAAAAACTGTTTTTT. This translates into CASSLGQGATNEKLFF.